This record looks at one TCR beta chain sequence and its context. The record originates from a study of blood T cell repertoires in COVID-19. The CDR3 runs to 13 residues. Germline assignment: CDR1 SGHNT and CDR2 YENEEA. V lost 5 bases and J lost 4; bases outside the gene matches: 5. Generated by immunoSEQ multiplex PCR, the TCRdb table keeps only in-frame clones and is missing some. The sample lists under 450,000 clones; roughly 88% were seen once. The source material was peripheral blood. The rearrangement uses TRBV11-3 and TRBJ2-7; TRBD1 agrees at 7 bases. The sequence was collected from a woman in her 50s with COVID-19, enrolled during active disease. The DNA of the CDR3 is TGTGCCAGCAGCACGGGGACAGCTTACGAGCAGTACTTC. It yields the protein CASSTGTAYEQYF.